A selection of T cell receptor beta chains follows, all from one sample in a study of molecular identifiers for immune sequencing clone quantification. Via MiXCR, TCRdb re-called the PCR reads, giving one row per CDR3 protein. The table records about 640,000 distinct CDR3 sequences, about 20% of them present only once. Sequences were obtained from naive CD8+ T cells from blood, with Jurkat cell RNA spiked in. The receptor source for this set is a human donor in good health. Some libraries in this study had Jurkat cell RNA spiked in. The CDR3 runs from the conserved cysteine through the conserved F or W. The D gene is left open where the match is weak. Clone size is shown for a subset of rows, as once, few, many or a class of expanded clone.

j_call,v_call,clone_size,d_call,cdr3_nt,cdr3_aa
TRBJ1-2,TRBV24-1,-,-,TGTGCCACCAGTGATTCGGACAGAACTCTCCTCGACGGCTACACCTTC,CATSDSDRTLLDGYTF
TRBJ2-2,TRBV4-1,few,-,TGCGCCAGCAGCCAAGTTTCGGTCGACACCGGGGAGCTGTTTTTT,CASSQVSVDTGELFF
TRBJ2-5,TRBV4-1,many,-,TGCGCCAGCAGCCAAGAGTCGGCCTTGGGCCAAGAGACCCAGTACTTC,CASSQESALGQETQYF
TRBJ2-1,TRBV6-2/TRBV6-3,-,TRBD2,TGTGCCAGTTCTAGCGGGGGTTTGAATGAGCAGTTCTTC,CASSSGGLNEQFF
TRBJ2-3,TRBV5-3,-,-,TGTGCCAGCAGCCTAGGGACACAGACTAGCACAGATACGCAGTATTTT,CASSLGTQTSTDTQYF
TRBJ2-3,TRBV5-6,many,-,TGTGCCAGCACCTTCCTAGCGAGCACAGATACGCAGTATTTT,CASTFLASTDTQYF
TRBJ1-3,TRBV29-1,many,-,TGCAGCGTTGAAATTTACGTGTTTCCTGCCGCGTCTGGAAACACCATATATTTT,CSVEIYVFPAASGNTIYF
TRBJ2-1,TRBV3-1,many,TRBD2,TGTGCCAGCAGCCACCGGACTAGCGGGAGTAATGAGCAGTTCTTC,CASSHRTSGSNEQFF
TRBJ1-1,TRBV2,many,-,TGTGCCAGCAGTGAGAGGTTGGGCACTGAAGCTTTCTTT,CASSERLGTEAFF
TRBJ1-2,TRBV6-6,-,-,TGTGCCAGCAGTTACTCGCTTTCGGTAGGGACGGCTAACTATGGCTACACCTTC,CASSYSLSVGTANYGYTF
TRBJ2-3,TRBV4-1,many,-,TGCGCCAGCAGCCAGGCGGCAGCCACCGCTGCAGATACGCAGTATTTT,CASSQAAATAADTQYF
TRBJ2-1,TRBV7-9,-,-,TGTGCCAGCAGCTTAGGTAGTGGATTAATATACAATGAGCAGTTCTTC,CASSLGSGLIYNEQFF
TRBJ2-1,TRBV30,many,-,TGTGCCTGGAGCAAGGTGGCCCCGAATGAGCAGTTCTTC,CAWSKVAPNEQFF
TRBJ2-7,TRBV2,many,-,TGTGCCAGCAGTCCGGTAGGGGACTACGAGCAGTACTTC,CASSPVGDYEQYF
TRBJ1-1,TRBV14,many,TRBD1,TGTGCCAGCAGCCAGGGGACAGGGTCTGAAGCTTTCTTT,CASSQGTGSEAFF
TRBJ2-7,TRBV27,many,-,TGTGCCAGCAGTTTATATCCTGGACCCAGGAGAGGCGAGCAGTACTTC,CASSLYPGPRRGEQYF
TRBJ2-7,TRBV6-1,few,-,TGTGCCAGCAGTGAGCTCGTTGGCTTCGGCTCCTACGAGCAGTACTTC,CASSELVGFGSYEQYF
TRBJ1-5,TRBV12-3/TRBV12-4,many,-,TGTGCCAGCAGCCCGATGGGGAATAGCAATCAGCCCCAGCATTTT,CASSPMGNSNQPQHF
TRBJ2-3,TRBV19,few,TRBD2,TGTGCCAGTAGTAGGGGGACTAGCGGGGGGACTTCTACAGATACGCAGTATTTT,CASSRGTSGGTSTDTQYF
TRBJ2-7,TRBV20-1,many,TRBD1,TGCAGTGCTAGGGGACAGTTCTCCTACGAGCAGTACTTC,CSARGQFSYEQYF
TRBJ2-7,TRBV7-9,once,TRBD1,TGTGCCAGCAGCCCCCCCGTGACAGGGGGGAACGAGCAGTACTTC,CASSPPVTGGNEQYF
TRBJ1-1,TRBV7-6,many,-,TGTGCCAGCAGCCAGCTTGGGTCGAACACTGAAGCTTTCTTT,CASSQLGSNTEAFF
TRBJ1-3,TRBV27,-,TRBD1,TGTGCCAGCAGTCCAGGACAGGGGGTTGGCACCATATATTTT,CASSPGQGVGTIYF
TRBJ1-1,TRBV4-3,many,-,TGCGCCAGCAGCCAAGTTGGGGGGCAGACTGAAGCTTTCTTT,CASSQVGGQTEAFF
TRBJ1-5,TRBV7-8,many,TRBD1,TGTGCCAGCAGCTGGGACCAGGGGGCGAGCAATCAGCCCCAGCATTTT,CASSWDQGASNQPQHF
TRBJ2-7,TRBV12-3/TRBV12-4,-,TRBD1,TGTGCCAGCAGTACCGCCATGACTCGGACAGGGCCGCTCCACGAGCAGTACTTC,CASSTAMTRTGPLHEQYF
TRBJ2-3,TRBV13,many,TRBD1,TGTGCCAGCAGCCAAGGACGGACAGGAGTCACAGATACGCAGTATTTT,CASSQGRTGVTDTQYF
TRBJ2-3,TRBV6-2/TRBV6-3,-,TRBD2,TGTGCCAGCAGAACCTCAGACATTCTGGCGGGAGGAGGAGCAGATACGCAGTATTTT,CASRTSDILAGGGADTQYF
TRBJ2-1,TRBV9,many,TRBD2,TGTGCCAGCTCCACTGCGGGGGCCTACAATGAGCAGTTCTTC,CASSTAGAYNEQFF
TRBJ2-7,TRBV27,few,-,TGTGCCAGCAAGGGGACTTGGGGTTACGAGCAGTACTTC,CASKGTWGYEQYF
TRBJ2-7,TRBV4-3,many,TRBD2,TGCGCCAGCAGCCAGACTAGCGGGGACTCCTACGAGCAGTACTTC,CASSQTSGDSYEQYF
TRBJ2-7,TRBV5-1,many,TRBD1,TGCGCCAGCAGCATCGGGACAGGGGCTTGGGAGCAGTACTTC,CASSIGTGAWEQYF
TRBJ1-4,TRBV2,many,-,TGTGCCAGCAGTGATGGGAAGGGAGGATATGAAAAACTGTTTTTT,CASSDGKGGYEKLFF
TRBJ1-5,TRBV10-2,many,-,TGCGCCAGCAGTGGGTCCGCGCCACCATATAGCAATCAGCCCCAGCATTTT,CASSGSAPPYSNQPQHF
TRBJ2-1,TRBV11-2,-,-,TGTGCCAGCAGCTTAGCCTACAATGAGCAGCTCTTC,CASSLAYNEQLF
TRBJ2-5,TRBV3-1,many,-,TGTGCCAGCAGCCAAGTGAGCGACTACAAATTGGCCCAGTACTTC,CASSQVSDYKLAQYF
TRBJ1-3,TRBV7-9,few,TRBD1,TGTGCCAGCAGTTCGAGACAAGGACAGGGGGCTTTTGGAAACACCATATATTTT,CASSSRQGQGAFGNTIYF
TRBJ2-7,TRBV6-1,many,-,TGTGCCAGCAGTGAGGACGAGCAGTACTTC,CASSEDEQYF
TRBJ2-2,TRBV19,few,-,TGTGCCAGTAGTGAACTAGAGCGCACCGGGGAGCTGTTTTTT,CASSELERTGELFF
TRBJ1-2,TRBV9,few,-,TGTGCCAGCAGCACACCCGGAGGGGCGAGTGGCTACACCTTC,CASSTPGGASGYTF
TRBJ2-7,TRBV6-6,few,-,TGTGCCACGGGCCGGGCTGAAACTCCCGAGCAGTACTTC,CATGRAETPEQYF
TRBJ2-3,TRBV9,many,TRBD2,TGTGCCAGCAGCGCCGGACTAGCGGGAGTAGTATCCACAGATACGCAGTATTTT,CASSAGLAGVVSTDTQYF
TRBJ2-3,TRBV15,many,-,TGTGCCACCAGCAGAGATATGACTCGCGGGAGCACAGATACGCAGTATTTT,CATSRDMTRGSTDTQYF
TRBJ2-7,TRBV30,-,-,TGTGCCTGGAGTGTACTGGGTTACGAGCAGTGCTTC,CAWSVLGYEQCF
TRBJ1-1,TRBV6-6,many,-,TGTGCCAGCAGCCCCGACGGCGATGAAGCTTTCTTT,CASSPDGDEAFF
TRBJ2-2,TRBV4-1,many,-,TGCGCCAGCAGCCAAGACCGGTATACCCTTGACACCGGGGAGCTGTTTTTT,CASSQDRYTLDTGELFF
TRBJ1-4,TRBV9,many,-,TGTGCCAGCAGCGTAGATGATGAAAAACTGTTTTTT,CASSVDDEKLFF
TRBJ2-2,TRBV9,-,TRBD1,TGTGCCAGCAGTCCTACAGGGGGCGTGGGGGCCGGGGAGCTGTTTTTT,CASSPTGGVGAGELFF
TRBJ1-5,TRBV20-1,few,-,TGCAGTGCTAGAGATCTGGGTCAAGCTTATAGCAATCAGCCCCAGCATTTT,CSARDLGQAYSNQPQHF
TRBJ2-7,TRBV6-5,many,-,TGTGCCAGCAGTTACGATGGGGGATCCTACGAGCAGTACTTC,CASSYDGGSYEQYF
TRBJ1-5,TRBV27,-,-,TGTGCCAGCGGGTCCTTGGGACCAGGCGGCAATCAGCCCCAGCATTTT,CASGSLGPGGNQPQHF
TRBJ2-3,TRBV4-1,many,-,TGCGCCAGCAATCCCACTCAACAATCCCCTAGCACAGATACGCAGTATTTT,CASNPTQQSPSTDTQYF
TRBJ1-5,TRBV20-1,many,TRBD1,TGCAGTGCTAGGACAGGGAATCAGCCCCAGCATTTT,CSARTGNQPQHF
TRBJ1-1,TRBV30,-,-,TGTGCCTGGAGTATGTCGGGGGGCACTGAAGCTTTCTTT,CAWSMSGGTEAFF
TRBJ2-7,TRBV4-3,many,-,TGCGCCAGCAGCCAAGGACTCCACGGGATTACCTACGAGCAGTACTTC,CASSQGLHGITYEQYF
TRBJ2-3,TRBV14,many,-,TGTGCCAGCAGCCATTATACAGGGTTTATACATTTT,CASSHYTGFIHF
TRBJ2-7,TRBV27,few,-,TGTGCCAGCAGTGCCCGCCCGGGGTCAGTACCCACTTGGTACGAGCAGTACTTC,CASSARPGSVPTWYEQYF
TRBJ2-5,TRBV27,many,-,TGTGCCAGCCGCCCTGTTGAGCCGCAAGAGACCCAGTACTTC,CASRPVEPQETQYF
TRBJ1-1,TRBV28,many,-,TGTGCCAGCAGTTTAGTTGACAGGGAAGCTTTCTTT,CASSLVDREAFF
TRBJ2-1,TRBV28,many,TRBD1,TGTGCCAGCAGCCGCCCGGGACAGGGAACCAATGAGCAGTTCTTC,CASSRPGQGTNEQFF